The clone carrying this TCR beta chain was recorded a few times. V lost 3 bases and J 3 bases, leaving 6 bases between the germline ends. Germline-derived CDR1 and CDR2 are MDHEN and SYDVKM. CDR3 length: 12 amino acids. The sample is drawn from a study of blood T cell repertoires in COVID-19. About the research overall: From the United States, Italy and Spain came samples of acute and convalescent COVID-19.

Original processing notes: Reference gene primer amplification yielded estimated nucleated cell counts. The protocol was immunoSEQ multiplex PCR, while the TCRdb copy is restricted to in-frame clones and leaves out a portion. The D gene and trimming were derived from the DNA, and the V and J assignments and clone size from that table. The sample has roughly 50,000 clones, 75% to 90% seen once. The sequencing sample was made of peripheral blood. This receptor was identified in an older woman with acute or convalescent COVID-19. J is TRBJ2-7 and V is TRBV28; D gene ambiguous. The CDR3 DNA reads TGTGCCAGCAGTTTGAACTTCTACGAGCAGTACTTC. Amino acids: CASSLNFYEQYF.